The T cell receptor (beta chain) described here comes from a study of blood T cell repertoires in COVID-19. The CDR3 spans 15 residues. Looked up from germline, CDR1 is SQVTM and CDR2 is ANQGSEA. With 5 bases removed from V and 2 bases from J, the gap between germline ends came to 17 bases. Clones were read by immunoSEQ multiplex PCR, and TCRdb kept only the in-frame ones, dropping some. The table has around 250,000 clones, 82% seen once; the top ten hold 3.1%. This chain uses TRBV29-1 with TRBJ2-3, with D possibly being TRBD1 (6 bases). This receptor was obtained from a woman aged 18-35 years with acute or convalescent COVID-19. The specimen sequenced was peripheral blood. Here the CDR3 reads CSVRDTAIPTDTQYF. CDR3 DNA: TGCAGCGTTAGGGACACGGCGATCCCCACAGATACGCAGTATTTT.